These 25 T cell receptor beta chains came from one sample sequenced in a study of blood T cell repertoires in COVID-19. Generated by immunoSEQ multiplex PCR, the TCRdb table keeps only in-frame clones and is missing some. Among 200,000 to 250,000 clones listed, nearly 90% were seen once. The specimen sequenced was PBMCs or T cells enriched from blood (not recorded which). All receptors come from a man under 40 who had recovered from COVID-19.

The CDR3 DNA is TGTGCCAGCAGGGTACTCCGACAGTATAAAGCTTTCTTT. Protein sequence: CASRVLRQYKAFF. The V gene is TRBV6-5, the J gene TRBJ1-1; tentative D call: TRBD1 (5 bases). Per the germline V gene, CDR1 is MNHEY and CDR2 is SVGAGI. The CDR3 consists of 13 residues. Trimming shortened V by 6 bases and J by 9 bases, and 17 bases separated the two germline ends.

The V call is TRBV11-2, the J call TRBJ1-2; D is perhaps TRBD1 (5 bases). This CDR3 has 12 amino acids. CDR1 and CDR2 from the germline V gene are SGHAT and FQNNGV. Trimming left V 9 bases short and J 4 bases short, with 12 bases between. CDR3: CASSRVGYGYTF. The CDR3 DNA is TGTGCCAGTTCCAGGGTTGGCTATGGCTACACCTTC. The full variable domain, with the rest looked up from reference TRBV11-2 and TRBJ1-2, is EAGVAQSPRYKIIEKRQSVAFWCNPISGHATLYWYQQILGQGPKLLIQFQNNGVVDDSQLPKDRFSAERLKGVDSTLKIQPAKLEDSAVYLCASSRVGYGYTFGSGTRLTVV.

The rearrangement uses TRBV20-1 and TRBJ1-1, with D possibly being TRBD1 (5 bases). Germline V lookup: CDR1 DFQATT, CDR2 SNEGSKA (reference sequence). CDR3 length equals 14 residues. The V and J ends lost 3 bases and 4 bases respectively, with 15 bases between them. DNA for the CDR3: TGCAGTGCTAGTGAGGTGGGGGGATCCACTGAAGCTTTCTTT. This translates into CSASEVGGSTEAFF.

The V and J genes are TRBV10-3 and TRBJ1-5; 9 positions match TRBD1. V lost 6 bases to trimming and J lost 0 bases; unmatched junction nucleotides: 9. Germline assignment: CDR1 ENHRY and CDR2 SYGVKD. This CDR3 is built from 17 residues. CDR3 in DNA: TGTGCCATCAGCCCCGGGACAGGGCCTTATAGCAATCAGCCCCAGCATTTT. As protein: CAISPGTGPYSNQPQHF.

This chain connects TRBV7-9 to TRBJ2-7; 8 nucleotides match TRBD2. CDR3 length: 16 residues. The V segment lost 8 bases and the J segment 1 base; nucleotides outside the gene matches: 13. Germline V CDR1 and CDR2: SEHNR, FQNEAQ (reference sequence). The CDR3: CASSTGGRPLSYEQYF. CDR3 bases: TGTGCCAGCTCGACTGGCGGGAGGCCTTTATCCTACGAGCAGTACTTC.

This chain joins TRBV15 and TRBJ2-7; TRBD2 matches 11 bases. CDR1 LNHNV and CDR2 YYDKDF come from the germline V gene (reference sequence). Trimming took 0 bases from V and 4 from J; bases not matched to a gene: 8. CDR3 size: 17 residues. CDR3 in amino acids: CATSRELTLAGGYEQYF. The CDR3 DNA reads TGTGCCACCAGCAGAGAATTAACTCTAGCGGGAGGATACGAGCAGTACTTC.

The chain recombines TRBV11-3 with TRBJ2-1; D gene ambiguous. The CDR3 extends over 10 amino acids. Germline V CDR1 and CDR2: SGHNT, YENEEA. Trimming removed 3 bases from V and 9 bases from J, with 3 bases in between. CDR3 DNA sequence: TGTGCCAGCAGCTTGGCTGAGCAGTTCTTC. Amino acids: CASSLAEQFF.

CDR3 in DNA: TGTGCCAGCAGTTTATTCGCCGGGACTAGCCTGGGCGGGGAGCTGTTTTTT. Translation gives CASSLFAGTSLGGELFF. The chain couples TRBV27 to TRBJ2-2; TRBD2 matches 9 bases. V lost 1 base, J lost 7 bases, and 10 bases stayed unmatched. Germline CDR1 and CDR2: MNHEY and SMNVEV (reference sequence). CDR3 length: 17 residues.

The chain joins TRBV9 to TRBJ1-1; D possibly corresponds to TRBD1 (6 bases). Per germline, CDR1 SGDLS and CDR2 YYNGEE. The CDR3 contains 12 residues. With 3 bases removed from V and 8 bases from J, the gap between germline ends came to 11 bases. CDR3: CASSAFTGEAFF. The DNA for the CDR3 is TGTGCCAGCAGCGCATTCACAGGGGAAGCTTTCTTT.

This clone was detected a few times. This chain joins TRBV20-1 and TRBJ1-4; 12 bases fit TRBD1. The germline V gene has CDR1 DFQATT and CDR2 SNEGSKA (reference sequence). The CDR3 totals 19 residues. The J segment lost 0 bases and the V segment lost 3 bases, leaving 11 bases of the junction unmatched. The DNA for the CDR3 is TGCAGTGCTAGTCCGGGACAGGGGGCCTTAGGGCCAACTAATGAAAAACTGTTTTTT. Translating gives CSASPGQGALGPTNEKLFF.

This clone was seen once. The chain is built from TRBV6-5 and TRBJ1-6; tentative D call: TRBD1 (6 bases). The germline gives CDR1 MNHEY, CDR2 SVGAGI. This CDR3 has 15 residues. Trimming removed 0 bases at V and 9 bases at J, with 12 bases between. The CDR3 DNA reads TGTGCCAGCAGTTACTCGAAACAGGGCGGTTCACCCCTCCACTTT. This codes for CASSYSKQGGSPLHF.

CDR3 region: CASSQDLQGRTEAFF. CDR3 in DNA: TGTGCCAGCAGCCAAGATCTACAGGGACGGACTGAAGCTTTCTTT. V usage is TRBV3-1 (or the pseudogene TRBV3-2) and J usage is TRBJ1-1; perhaps TRBD1 as D (6 bases). This CDR3 region has 15 residues. Germline CDR1 and CDR2: LGHDT and YNNKEL (reference sequence). With 0 bases removed from V and 5 bases from J, the gap between germline ends came to 13 bases.

The chain is built from TRBV5-4 and TRBJ2-2; D is possibly TRBD2 (5 bases). Germline-derived CDR1 and CDR2 are SGHNT and YYREEE (reference sequence). The CDR3 consists of 16 residues. Trimming cost V 1 base and J 0 bases, with 10 bases left between them. The CDR3 nucleotides are TGTGCCAGCAGCTTGTTCGCAGCGGCGAACACCGGGGAGCTGTTTTTT. It is translated as CASSLFAAANTGELFF.

This chain joins TRBV7-8 and TRBJ1-4; maybe TRBD1 (6 bases). Germline CDR1 SGHVS, CDR2 FQNEAQ. Trimming removed 5 bases at V and 10 bases at J, with 11 bases between. This CDR3 is 12 amino acids long. The CDR3 region is CASSPGVGKLFF. The CDR3 DNA is TGTGCCAGCAGCCCAGGGGTGGGAAAACTGTTTTTT.

This sequence joins TRBV5-1 and TRBJ2-7; TRBD1 agrees at 12 bases. Losses at the gene ends were 3 bases for V and 9 bases for J; bases not matched to a gene: 10. The CDR3 totals 15 residues. The germline V gene encodes CDR1 SGHRS and CDR2 YFSETQ. DNA of the CDR3: TGCGCCAGCAGCTCGGGACAGGGGGCGACCCCTGGGCAGTACTTC. This encodes CASSSGQGATPGQYF.

The chain recombines TRBV6-4 with TRBJ2-3, with 9 nucleotides matching TRBD1. V trimming: 3 bases; J trimming: 1 base; junction bases outside the gene matches: 2. The CDR3 totals 15 residues. The germline V gene has CDR1 MRHNA and CDR2 SNTAGT. As DNA, the CDR3 is TGTGCCAGCAGTGAGGGGGACAGGGGCACAGATACGCAGTATTTT. It codes for CASSEGDRGTDTQYF.

The chain recombines TRBV7-9 with TRBJ1-3; TRBD1 agrees at 7 bases. Trimming removed 4 bases from V and 4 bases from J; junction bases left unmatched: 10. The V gene's germline CDR1 is SEHNR and CDR2 FQNEAQ (reference sequence). This CDR3 is built from 16 residues. The CDR3 region is CASSSSPTGSGNTIYF. CDR3 nucleotide sequence: TGTGCCAGCAGCTCTAGTCCGACAGGGTCCGGAAACACCATATATTTT.

This sequence joins TRBV7-3 and TRBJ1-1, with D perhaps TRBD1 (5 bases). The CDR3 is 13 residues long. V was clipped by 6 bases and J by 1 base, with 9 bases between them. Germline CDR1 reads SGHTA; CDR2 reads FQGTGA. For the CDR3, the DNA is TGTGCCAGCAGGTTGGGGGGGAACACTGAAGCTTTCTTT. It translates to CASRLGGNTEAFF.

This chain joins TRBV7-9 and TRBJ2-5, with D perhaps TRBD2 (5 bases). V was cut by 7 bases and J by 1 base, with 13 bases left in between. The CDR3 is 14 residues long. Germline loops: CDR1 SEHNR, CDR2 FQNEAQ (reference sequence). CDR3 sequence (DNA): TGTGCCAGCACCGACCCCGGGGTCCAAGAGACCCAGTACTTC. Its protein is CASTDPGVQETQYF. The full variable domain, its missing parts supplied by reference TRBV7-9 and TRBJ2-5, is DTGVSQNPRHKITKRGQNVTFRCDPISEHNRLYWYRQTLGQGPEFLTYFQNEAQLEKSRLLSDRFSAERPKGSFSTLEIQRTEQGDSAMYLCASTDPGVQETQYFGPGTRLLVL.

V is TRBV19 and J is TRBJ1-5, with TRBD1 matching 10 bases. Germline CDR1 and CDR2: LNHDA and SQIVND (reference sequence). The CDR3 totals 14 residues. Trimming at V came to 9 bases and at J to 6 bases, leaving 8 bases not matched to a gene. The CDR3: CASRQGASGQPQHF. DNA of the CDR3: TGTGCCAGCCGACAGGGGGCCTCCGGTCAGCCCCAGCATTTT.

This chain links TRBV28 with TRBJ2-2; possibly TRBD2 for D (6 bases). V was trimmed by 4 bases and J by 7 bases, leaving 19 bases between them. The CDR3 is 16 amino acids. Per germline, CDR1 MDHEN and CDR2 SYDVKM. CDR3 residues: CASSSAWAGRGGELFF. The CDR3 DNA reads as TGTGCCAGCAGTTCCGCCTGGGCGGGAAGGGGCGGGGAGCTGTTTTTT.

The chain joins TRBV3-1 (or the pseudogene TRBV3-2) to TRBJ2-2, with unresolved D. Per the germline V gene, CDR1 is LGHDT and CDR2 is YNNKEL (reference sequence). This CDR3 contains 14 residues. V shed 8 bases and J shed 1 base, with 11 bases lying between them. This chain's CDR3 is CASLYSGNTGELFF. CDR3 DNA: TGTGCCAGCTTGTACTCTGGGAACACCGGGGAGCTGTTTTTT.

Of note for this clone: The conserved final phenylalanine or tryptophan is absent from the CDR3, which likely points to a read error. Because the CDR3's place on the DNA is in doubt, the DNA is left out and the CDR3 is given as listed by TCRdb. The gene calls are TRBV7-5 and TRBJ1-6; the table's D call, TRBD1, has no DNA check behind it. TRBV7-5 is termed a pseudogene. From its first to its last residue, the CDR3 has 11 amino acids. CDR3 amino acids: CVTRPGDNQGL.

V usage is TRBV13 and J usage is TRBJ2-7; tentatively, D is TRBD2 (7 bases). Trimming took off 5 bases at V and 2 bases at J, with 22 bases between the two ends. This CDR3 is 17 amino acids long. Germline assignment: CDR1 PRHDT and CDR2 FYEKMQ (reference sequence). CDR3 loop: CASSRWGGPTATYEQYF. DNA for the CDR3: TGTGCCAGCAGCCGATGGGGGGGGCCGACGGCAACCTACGAGCAGTACTTC.

The chain carries TRBV30 and TRBJ2-7; tentatively, D is TRBD2 (5 bases). The CDR3 totals 15 residues. Germline V CDR1 and CDR2: GTSNPN, SVGIG (reference sequence). Trimming stripped 0 bases from V and 2 bases from J, with 14 bases between. As DNA, the CDR3 is TGTGCCTGGAGTGTACGAGGTCTCGGGGCCTACGAGCAGTACTTC. This encodes CAWSVRGLGAYEQYF.